This section outlines one T cell receptor beta chain sequence together with its context. The antigen is undetermined. This sample stems from a study of cytomegalovirus exposure and HLA in healthy donors. Findings and limits, study-wide: The study designated about 160 TCR beta chains cytomegalovirus-associated. According to a later analysis, most TCR beta chains associated with CMV appeared HLA-restricted. In a later analysis, productive TCRs from donors in an Asian-associated ancestry cluster reportedly carried fewer N-insertions than the cohort mean.

Germline V gene lookup returns CDR1 LNHDA and CDR2 SQIVND (reference sequence). The V and J ends lost 9 bases and 0 bases respectively, with 21 bases between them. The CDR3 extends over 16 amino acids. Donors counted as nominally healthy when sampled, yet unrecorded immune exposures were likely. 60 Vbeta and 13 Jbeta primers were used in PCR. Data came from immunoSEQ multiplex PCR; TCRdb stores just in-frame clones and leaves some out. Of roughly 190,000 clones in the sample, roughly 73% were seen once. The TCR was taken from a woman aged 25 to 39 in good health and CMV-seronegative. This chain uses TRBV19 with TRBJ2-7, with D possibly TRBD1 on 6 matching bases. The sequenced sample consisted of PBMCs. CDR3 nucleotides: TGTGCCAGCGCCACCCGAACAGGGAGACCCTCCTACGAGCAGTACTTC. Translation gives CASATRTGRPSYEQYF.